This T cell receptor (beta chain) was found in a study of cytomegalovirus exposure and HLA in healthy donors. Germline loops: CDR1 SGHRS, CDR2 YFSETQ. This CDR3 has 12 residues. Trimming removed 5 bases from V and 7 bases from J; junction bases left unmatched: 6. Amplification used 60 Vbeta primers and 13 Jbeta primers. Some clones are missing from TCRdb's copy, which holds only in-frame ones; the method was immunoSEQ multiplex PCR. The sample shows some 120,000 clones, around 75% of them seen only once. The genes are TRBV5-1 and TRBJ2-7, with 7 nucleotides matching TRBD1. The sequenced sample was PBMCs. The origin of this receptor is a woman aged 30 to 39 in good health and CMV-seronegative. The CDR3 DNA is TGCGCCAGCAGTTGGGACAGTCGGGAGCAGTACTTC. This gives the protein CASSWDSREQYF. The full variable domain, its missing parts supplied by reference TRBV5-1 and TRBJ2-7, is KAGVTQTPRYLIKTRGQQVTLSCSPISGHRSVSWYQQTPGQGLQFLFEYFSETQRNKGNFPGRFSGRQFSNSRSEMNVSTLELGDSALYLCASSWDSREQYFGPGTRLTVT.